The rows below give T cell receptor beta chains drawn from one sample of a study of shared clonotypes between healthy human individuals. Assay: immunoSEQ multiplex PCR; the TCRdb copy retains only in-frame clones and omits some. The sample includes around 700,000 clones, about three quarters of them seen just once. Sequencing was performed on memory CD4+ T cells sorted from blood. Every receptor here comes from a woman aged 30 to 39 in good health. Both conserved end residues are part of each CDR3. The D gene is left open where the match is weak. The size field is filled for only some rows; it gives once, few, many or a size class.

.	.	TRBV11-1	TRBJ2-7	CASSTPGRQYEQYF	TGTGCCAGCAGCACACCGGGACGGCAGTACGAGCAGTACTTC
few	.	TRBV28	TRBJ2-2	CASSDYNTGELFF	TGTGCCAGCAGTGACTACAACACCGGGGAGCTGTTTTTT
.	TRBD1	TRBV18	TRBJ2-7	CASDRGTGVYEQYF	TGTGCCAGCGACCGCGGGACAGGGGTTTACGAGCAGTACTTC
.	TRBD2	TRBV7-9	TRBJ2-1	CASSSGRNNEQFF	TGTGCCAGCAGCTCCGGGAGGAACAATGAGCAGTTCTTC
.	.	TRBV5-4	TRBJ1-1	CASSSMNTEAFF	TGTGCCAGCAGCTCCATGAACACTGAAGCTTTCTTT
once	.	TRBV7-8	TRBJ2-3	CASSRQVGTTDTQYF	TGTGCCAGCAGTCGACAGGTTGGGACGACAGATACGCAGTATTTT
.	.	TRBV9	TRBJ2-6	CASSVAGSGANVLTF	TGTGCCAGCAGCGTAGCGGGCTCTGGGGCCAACGTCCTGACTTTC
.	TRBD2	TRBV7-9	TRBJ2-7	CASSSLGGYDEQYF	TGTGCCAGCAGCTCTCTGGGGGGGTATGACGAGCAGTACTTC
.	.	TRBV19	TRBJ2-7	CASSIERSYEQYF	TGTGCCAGTAGTATCGAGCGGAGTTACGAGCAGTACTTC
.	.	TRBV11-2	TRBJ2-7	CASSLVEGNEQYF	TGTGCCAGCAGCTTAGTTGAGGGGAACGAGCAGTACTTC
.	TRBD2	TRBV5-1	TRBJ2-5	CASTRNGRAGETQYF	TGCGCCAGCACCCGGAACGGGAGGGCGGGTGAGACCCAGTACTTC
.	.	TRBV2	TRBJ1-5	CASSERSTQHF	TGTGCCAGCAGTGAACGGTCCACCCAGCATTTT
.	TRBD2	TRBV5-1	TRBJ2-1	CASSFTSVNNEQFF	TGCGCCAGCAGCTTTACTAGCGTAAACAATGAGCAGTTCTTC
.	TRBD2	TRBV5-1	TRBJ2-3	CASSRASGSSTDTQYF	TGCGCCAGCAGCCGCGCTAGCGGGAGTAGCACAGATACGCAGTATTTT
.	.	TRBV7-3	TRBJ2-3	CASSPRASTDTQYF	TGTGCCAGCAGCCCGCGCGCTAGCACAGATACGCAGTATTTT
.	.	TRBV2	TRBJ2-7	CASTGSSYEQYF	TGTGCCAGCACCGGGAGCTCCTACGAGCAGTACTTC
.	TRBD2	TRBV19	TRBJ2-5	CASSPLAGFGETQYF	TGTGCCAGTAGTCCGTTAGCGGGATTTGGAGAGACCCAGTACTTC
.	.	TRBV27	TRBJ2-3	CASSTRPGPGLGDTQYF	TGTGCCAGCAGTACTCGGCCGGGACCTGGGCTCGGAGATACGCAGTATTTT
.	.	TRBV9	TRBJ2-7	CASSSSPRADYEQYF	TGTGCCAGCAGCTCGAGCCCCCGGGCTGACTACGAGCAGTACTTC
few	.	TRBV19	TRBJ1-5	CASGDGHGPQHF	TGTGCCAGTGGGGACGGCCACGGACCCCAGCATTTT
.	TRBD2	TRBV7-3	TRBJ2-1	CASSSYLAVQQFF	TGTGCCAGCAGCTCTTATCTAGCGGTCCAGCAGTTCTTC
.	.	TRBV28	TRBJ1-5	CASSSTANQPQHF	TGTGCCAGCAGTTCTACAGCTAATCAGCCCCAGCATTTT
.	.	TRBV5-1	TRBJ2-1	CASSRYQDNEQFF	TGCGCCAGCAGCCGCTATCAAGACAATGAGCAGTTCTTC
.	TRBD1	TRBV19	TRBJ1-5	CASSIGQGYNQPQHF	TGTGCCAGTAGTATCGGACAGGGCTACAATCAGCCCCAGCATTTT
.	TRBD2	TRBV11-2	TRBJ2-3	CASSWTSGSPTDTQYF	TGTGCCAGCAGTTGGACTAGCGGGAGCCCCACAGATACGCAGTATTTT
.	.	TRBV11-2	TRBJ2-5	CASSLGAGRQETQYF	TGTGCCAGCAGCTTAGGTGCAGGGCGACAAGAGACCCAGTACTTC
many	.	TRBV7-3	TRBJ2-3	CASSLLGSVDTQYF	TGTGCCAGCAGCTTACTGGGTAGCGTGGATACGCAGTATTTT
.	.	TRBV5-1	TRBJ2-7	CASSQGLSYEQYF	TGCGCCAGCAGCCAGGGCCTATCCTACGAGCAGTACTTC
.	TRBD1	TRBV6-1	TRBJ2-5	CASSADRGETQYF	TGTGCCAGCAGCGCCGACAGGGGGGAGACCCAGTACTTC
few	.	TRBV6-1	TRBJ2-7	CASSEELDRTEQYF	TGTGCCAGCAGTGAAGAACTTGACAGGACGGAGCAGTACTTC
.	TRBD2	TRBV5-3	TRBJ2-7	CARSLGLAGDEQYF	TGTGCCAGAAGCTTGGGACTAGCGGGAGACGAGCAGTACTTC
few	.	TRBV20-1	TRBJ1-1	CSARGTEAFF	TGCAGTGCTAGGGGGACTGAAGCTTTCTTT
.	.	TRBV7-9	TRBJ2-1	CASNQIRVDEQFF	TGTGCCAGCAACCAAATCAGGGTCGATGAGCAGTTCTTC
.	.	TRBV19	TRBJ2-5	CASSIMLSGAETQYF	TGTGCCAGTAGTATTATGCTATCTGGGGCAGAGACCCAGTACTTC
.	.	TRBV7-6	TRBJ2-2	CASSRDRNTGELFF	TGTGCCAGCAGCCGGGATCGTAACACCGGGGAGCTATTTTTT
.	TRBD2	TRBV7-6	TRBJ2-7	CASSVTTSGSYEQYF	TGTGCCAGCAGCGTAACGACTAGCGGGAGCTACGAGCAGTACTTC
.	TRBD2	TRBV19	TRBJ2-3	CASRTSGTTDTQYF	TGTGCCAGTCGGACTAGCGGGACTACAGATACGCAGTATTTT
.	TRBD2	TRBV5-1	TRBJ2-5	CASSRIAGGEATQYF	TGCGCCAGCAGCCGCATAGCGGGAGGGGAGGCGACCCAGTACTTC
.	TRBD1	TRBV6-1	TRBJ2-7	CASSVNRGMYEQYF	TGTGCCAGCAGTGTTAACAGGGGGATGTACGAGCAGTACTTC
.	.	TRBV5-4	TRBJ1-2	CASSLKAGKSYGYTF	TGTGCCAGCAGCTTGAAGGCGGGAAAAAGCTATGGCTACACCTTC
.	TRBD2	TRBV28	TRBJ2-7	CASSFQFSGRMSYEQYF	TGTGCCAGCAGTTTTCAATTTAGCGGGAGAATGTCCTACGAGCAGTACTTC
.	TRBD2	TRBV11-3	TRBJ2-7	CASSLKDGRDAEQYF	TGTGCCAGCAGCTTAAAAGACGGGAGGGACGCCGAGCAGTACTTC
.	.	TRBV29-1	TRBJ2-7	CSVKGAHSYEQYF	TGCAGCGTAAAAGGTGCGCACTCTTACGAGCAGTACTTC
few	TRBD1	TRBV5-1	TRBJ2-7	CASSTTPGTGVYEQYF	TGCGCCAGCAGCACAACCCCCGGGACAGGGGTCTACGAGCAGTACTTC
.	.	TRBV6-1	TRBJ1-1	CASSVRGNTEAFF	TGTGCCAGCAGTGTAAGGGGCAACACTGAAGCTTTCTTT
once	TRBD1	TRBV19	TRBJ1-5	CASSTGQGSSRQPQHF	TGTGCCAGTAGTACGGGACAGGGTTCGTCGAGGCAGCCCCAGCATTTT